A single sample is the source of the 23 T cell receptor beta chains below, sequenced in a study of blood T cell repertoires in COVID-19. Sequencing used immunoSEQ multiplex PCR; TCRdb keeps in-frame clones, though not all of them. The data contain 300,000 to 350,000 clones, over 70% of them singletons. Sequenced: PBMCs or T cells enriched from blood (not recorded which). These receptors all come from a man aged 25-45 years who had recovered from COVID-19.

The chain links TRBV6-5 to TRBJ1-3; 7 bases line up with TRBD1. The CDR3 is made up of 15 amino acids. After removal of 6 bases from V and 5 bases from J, the junction contained 10 bases not matched to a gene. CDR1 is MNHEY and CDR2 is SVGAGI in the germline V gene. The CDR3 DNA is TGTGCCAGCAGCCGTACCCGACAGGGCAGAAACACCATATATTTT. Translation: CASSRTRQGRNTIYF.

The chain couples TRBV7-9 to TRBJ1-5, with D perhaps matching TRBD1 (6 bases). The germline V gene has CDR1 SEHNR and CDR2 FQNEAQ (reference sequence). The V gene lost 5 bases and the J gene lost 8 bases, with 16 bases spanning the gap. The length of the CDR3 is 14 residues. The CDR3 DNA reads as TGTGCCAGCAGCCCCGGGGGGGCGGGGGAGCCCCAGCATTTT. This translates into CASSPGGAGEPQHF.

The chain couples TRBV6-5 to TRBJ2-7, with D possibly being TRBD1 (5 bases). CDR1 and CDR2 (germline): MNHEY, SVGAGI. Trimming shortened V by 2 bases and J by 6 bases, and 11 bases separated the two germline ends. This CDR3 region has 13 residues. Here the CDR3 DNA reads TGTGCCAGCAGTTACAACTGGGGCCTCGAGCAGTACTTC. Protein: CASSYNWGLEQYF.

This clone has only one observation. V and J are TRBV2 and TRBJ1-1; D gene uncertain. V lost 5 bases, J lost 1 base, and 5 bases lay in between. The CDR3 runs to 12 residues. The germline CDR1 and CDR2 sequences are SNHLY and FYNNEI. CDR3 DNA sequence: TGTGCCAGCAGTTCAGAGAACACTGAAGCTTTCTTT. Protein product: CASSSENTEAFF.

The gene calls are TRBV13 and TRBJ1-4; TRBD1 agrees at 9 bases. The V gene's germline CDR1 is PRHDT and CDR2 FYEKMQ (reference sequence). Trimming cost V 0 bases and J 4 bases; bases outside gene matches: 6. This CDR3 has 17 amino acids. CDR3 sequence: CASSLGDRGRHNEKLFF. The CDR3 bases are TGTGCCAGCAGCTTAGGGGACAGGGGACGCCATAATGAAAAACTGTTTTTT.

V is TRBV27 and J is TRBJ2-7, with a tentative D call TRBD1 (5 bases). Germline V gene data show CDR1 as MNHEY and CDR2 as SMNVEV (reference sequence). This CDR3 is 14 amino acids long. The V end was cut by 6 bases, the J end by 0 bases, with 12 bases between. The CDR3 protein is CASRWTPASYEQYF. The CDR3 bases are TGTGCCAGCAGGTGGACACCAGCCTCCTACGAGCAGTACTTC.

V usage is TRBV7-9 and J usage is TRBJ2-2, with TRBD1 identical over 11 bases. In germline, CDR1 is SEHNR, CDR2 FQNEAQ (reference sequence). The CDR3 extends over 16 amino acids. V lost 5 bases, J lost 6 bases, and 8 bases stayed unmatched. For the CDR3, the DNA is TGTGCCAGCAGCCCCCGCCGGGACAGGGGGGCCGGGGAGCTGTTTTTT. Translation gives CASSPRRDRGAGELFF.

The rearrangement uses TRBV10-1 and TRBJ2-5; 7 bases fit TRBD2. The CDR3 has 16 amino acids. Trimming at V came to 7 bases and at J to 1 base, leaving 12 bases not matched to a gene. CDR1 is WNHNN and CDR2 is SYGVQD in the germline V gene (reference sequence). In DNA, the CDR3 is TGCGCCAGCATAACGCTTCAGCGGGGCCTCCAAGAGACCCAGTACTTC. It encodes CASITLQRGLQETQYF.

The chain is built from TRBV15 and TRBJ2-5, with 13 nucleotides matching TRBD2. V shed 0 bases and J 2 bases; nucleotides not matched to a gene: 3. Germline CDR1 is LNHNV and CDR2 is YYDKDF (reference sequence). This CDR3 contains 17 residues. The CDR3 DNA sequence: TGTGCCACCAGCAGAGATGCGGGACTAGCGGGACAAGAGACCCAGTACTTC. Translating it yields CATSRDAGLAGQETQYF.

The chain is built from TRBV19 and TRBJ1-2; TRBD1 matches 8 bases. This CDR3 has 16 amino acids. The V and J ends lost 4 bases and 4 bases, in that order; junction bases with no gene match: 11. Germline V gene sequence: CDR1 LNHDA, CDR2 SQIVND (reference sequence). The CDR3 loop reads CASSTPRQGRSYGYTF. The CDR3 nucleotides are TGTGCCAGTAGTACCCCGAGACAGGGGCGTAGCTATGGCTACACCTTC. The full variable domain, rest sourced from reference TRBV19 and TRBJ1-2, is DGGITQSPKYLFRKEGQNVTLSCEQNLNHDAMYWYRQDPGQGLRLIYYSQIVNDFQKGDIAEGYSVSREKKESFPLTVTSAQKNPTAFYLCASSTPRQGRSYGYTFGSGTRLTVV.

There are many counts of this clone. The V call is TRBV5-1, the J call TRBJ1-1; possible D gene TRBD1, 5 bases. The CDR3 length is 14 residues. Trimming pared 0 bases from V and 8 bases from J, leaving 14 bases between. Per germline, CDR1 SGHRS and CDR2 YFSETQ. DNA of the CDR3: TGCGCCAGCAGCTTGGCTCCCGGGGGGGGAGAAGCTTTCTTT. Its translation: CASSLAPGGGEAFF.

The rearrangement joins TRBV4-1 to TRBJ2-1; 7 bases are shared with TRBD2. Germline V lookup: CDR1 MGHRA, CDR2 YSYEKL. V was pared by 1 base and J by 7 bases, with 7 bases of the junction left unmatched. The CDR3 length is 15 residues. The CDR3 coding sequence is TGCGCCAGCAGCCAAGTGGCGGGGGTACATAATGAGCAGTTCTTC. Protein product: CASSQVAGVHNEQFF.

The sample holds a few counts of this clone. The chain combines TRBV10-3 with TRBJ1-2; a possible D gene is TRBD1 (5 bases). The CDR3 spans 14 residues. CDR1 is ENHRY, CDR2 SYGVKD, per germline. V dropped 3 bases and J dropped 0 bases, with 8 bases sitting between them. The CDR3 loop is CAISEGHSNYGYTF. CDR3 in DNA: TGTGCCATCAGTGAAGGACACTCTAACTATGGCTACACCTTC.

The chain combines TRBV4-1 with TRBJ1-3; perhaps TRBD1 as D (5 bases). V lost 4 bases and J 0 bases, leaving 10 bases between the germline ends. The germline CDR1 and CDR2 sequences are MGHRA and YSYEKL. The CDR3 runs to 15 residues. The CDR3 here is CASSPAGGSGNTIYF. The CDR3 DNA is TGCGCCAGCAGCCCCGCGGGGGGCTCTGGAAACACCATATATTTT.

V usage is TRBV19 and J usage is TRBJ1-5; unclear D gene. Looked up from germline, CDR1 is LNHDA and CDR2 is SQIVND (reference sequence). The CDR3 spans 14 residues. V dropped 0 bases and J dropped 5 bases, with 8 bases sitting between them. CDR3 sequence reads: CASSIDLEYQPQHF. In DNA, the CDR3 is TGTGCCAGTAGTATAGATCTGGAGTATCAGCCCCAGCATTTT. Combining the CDR3 with reference TRBV19 and TRBJ1-5 gives the whole variable domain DGGITQSPKYLFRKEGQNVTLSCEQNLNHDAMYWYRQDPGQGLRLIYYSQIVNDFQKGDIAEGYSVSREKKESFPLTVTSAQKNPTAFYLCASSIDLEYQPQHFGDGTRLSIL.

This chain links TRBV24-1 with TRBJ2-1; 12 nucleotides agree with TRBD2. Germline V gene data show CDR1 as KGHDR and CDR2 as SFDVKD. Trimming removed 12 bases from V and 4 bases from J; junction bases left unmatched: 6. There are 14 residues in the CDR3. The CDR3 region has the DNA TGTGCCTCTAGCGGGGGGGCCTTTTACAATGAGCAGTTCTTC. This translates into CASSGGAFYNEQFF.

This chain connects TRBV18 to TRBJ1-2, with 10 nucleotides matching TRBD1. This CDR3 contains 17 residues. J gave up 4 bases and V 6 bases, and 14 bases lay outside the gene matches. Looked up from germline, CDR1 is KGHSH and CDR2 is LQKENI. The CDR3 DNA reads TGTGCCAGCTCTTCTAAGGGACAGGGGACGGAGGGCTATGGCTACACCTTC. Its translation: CASSSKGQGTEGYGYTF.

The chain combines TRBV18 with TRBJ2-7; 7 nucleotides align to TRBD1. The CDR3 spans 13 residues. Per germline, CDR1 KGHSH and CDR2 LQKENI. The trim removed 2 bases at V and 5 bases at J, leaving 3 bases unmatched. Written as DNA, the CDR3 is TGTGCCAGCTCACCAAGACAGGGCGACGAGCAGTACTTC. Translated: CASSPRQGDEQYF.

V is TRBV7-8 and J is TRBJ1-1; D not certain. Trimming removed 6 bases from V and 1 base from J, with 15 bases in between. Germline-derived CDR1 and CDR2 are SGHVS and FQNEAQ. CDR3 length: 15 amino acids. CDR3 sequence: CASSFSRLTNTEAFF. The DNA for the CDR3 is TGTGCCAGCAGTTTCTCCAGACTCACGAACACTGAAGCTTTCTTT.

This clone appeared a single time. The chain recombines TRBV5-1 with TRBJ1-1; D perhaps matches TRBD1 (5 bases). The CDR3 has 13 amino acids. Germline CDR1 is SGHRS and CDR2 is YFSETQ. Between the trimmed V and J ends, which lost 4 bases and 3 bases, there was a span of 10 bases. DNA of the CDR3: TGCGCCAGCAGCCTACAGGATTACACTGAAGCTTTCTTT. Translated, it gives CASSLQDYTEAFF.

The V gene is TRBV10-3, the J gene TRBJ2-5; perhaps TRBD1 as D (7 bases). CDR1 and CDR2 (germline): ENHRY, SYGVKD. The CDR3 contains 15 residues. Trimming cost V 2 bases and J 5 bases, with 15 bases left between them. CDR3 coding DNA: TGTGCCATCAGTGAGGCAGGGGGGTTTGGGGAGACCCAGTACTTC. Translating it yields CAISEAGGFGETQYF.

The rearrangement links TRBV18 to TRBJ2-1, with TRBD1 matching over 7 bases. Losses at the gene ends were 1 base for V and 1 base for J; bases not matched to a gene: 7. The CDR3 length is 17 residues. Germline V gene data show CDR1 as KGHSH and CDR2 as LQKENI. As DNA, the CDR3 is TGTGCCAGCTCACCACGAAAGGACAGGCAATCCTACAATGAGCAGTTCTTC. Translating it yields CASSPRKDRQSYNEQFF.

This sequence joins TRBV4-1 and TRBJ1-2; tentative D call: TRBD1 (5 bases). V was trimmed by 2 bases and J by 1 base, leaving 11 bases between them. Per germline, CDR1 MGHRA and CDR2 YSYEKL. The CDR3 totals 15 residues. CDR3 in DNA: TGCGCCAGCAGCCAAATGCAGGGCAGTAACTATGGCTACACCTTC. Amino acids: CASSQMQGSNYGYTF.